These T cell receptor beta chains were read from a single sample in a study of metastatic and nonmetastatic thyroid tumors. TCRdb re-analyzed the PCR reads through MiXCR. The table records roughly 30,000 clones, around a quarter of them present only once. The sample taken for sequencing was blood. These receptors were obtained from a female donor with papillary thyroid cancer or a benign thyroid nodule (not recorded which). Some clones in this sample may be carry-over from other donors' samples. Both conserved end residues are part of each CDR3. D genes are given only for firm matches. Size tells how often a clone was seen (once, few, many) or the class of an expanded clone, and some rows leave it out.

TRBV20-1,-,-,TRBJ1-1,CSARDRVLGRGNTEAFF,TGCAGTGCTAGAGACAGGGTCCTGGGCCGGGGGAACACTGAAGCTTTCTTT
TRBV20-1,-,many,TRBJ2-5,CSAKEGGHQETQYF,TGCAGTGCAAAGGAGGGAGGACATCAAGAGACCCAGTACTTC
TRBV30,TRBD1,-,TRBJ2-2,CAGRIQGASSGELFF,TGTGCCGGACGAATACAGGGGGCGAGTAGCGGGGAGCTGTTTTTT
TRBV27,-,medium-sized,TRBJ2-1,CASWETGNEQFF,TGTGCCAGCTGGGAGACGGGAAATGAGCAGTTCTTC
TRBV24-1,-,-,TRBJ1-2,CATSSLDSLYNYGYTF,TGTGCCACCAGTTCATTGGACAGCTTATATAACTATGGCTACACCTTC
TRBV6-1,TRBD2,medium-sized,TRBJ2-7,CASSRTSGGSYEQYF,TGTGCCAGCAGCCGGACTAGCGGGGGCTCCTACGAGCAGTACTTC
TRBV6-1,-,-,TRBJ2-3,CASSRMTIGTDTQYF,TGTGCCAGCAGCCGGATGACGATTGGTACAGATACGCAGTATTTT
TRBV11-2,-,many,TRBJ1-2,CASTPRVYYGYTF,TGTGCCAGCACCCCTCGGGTATACTATGGCTACACCTTC
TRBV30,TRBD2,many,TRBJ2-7,CAWKGREGLHEQYF,TGTGCCTGGAAGGGTCGGGAGGGCCTCCACGAGCAGTACTTC
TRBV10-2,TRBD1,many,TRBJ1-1,CASSGDRGRNTEAFF,TGCGCCAGCAGTGGGGACAGGGGAAGGAACACTGAAGCTTTCTTT
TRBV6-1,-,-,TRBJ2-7,CASSPGLAAYEQYF,TGTGCCAGCAGTCCGGGACTTGCAGCCTACGAGCAGTACTTC
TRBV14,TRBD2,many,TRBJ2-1,CASSQEVSGRYNEQFF,TGTGCCAGCAGCCAAGAGGTTAGCGGGAGATACAATGAGCAGTTCTTC
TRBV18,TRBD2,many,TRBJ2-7,CASSPSRLAGGSSSYEQYF,TGTGCCAGCTCACCCAGTAGACTAGCGGGAGGATCGAGCTCCTACGAGCAGTACTTC
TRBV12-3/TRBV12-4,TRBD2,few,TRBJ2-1,CASKSLSGSGNEQFF,TGTGCCAGCAAAAGCTTGAGCGGGAGTGGAAATGAGCAGTTCTTC
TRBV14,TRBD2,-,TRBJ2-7,CASSHAGTSGRAYEQYF,TGTGCCAGCAGCCACGCCGGGACTAGCGGGAGGGCCTACGAGCAGTACTTC
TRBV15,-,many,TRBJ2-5,CATRDPPVAGIKETQYF,TGTGCCACCAGAGACCCTCCTGTGGCGGGAATTAAGGAGACCCAGTACTTC
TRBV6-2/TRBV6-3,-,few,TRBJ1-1,CASSYTGLNTEAFF,TGTGCCAGCAGTTACACGGGACTGAACACTGAAGCTTTCTTT
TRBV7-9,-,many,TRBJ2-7,CASVHFSYEQYF,TGTGCCAGCGTGCACTTCTCCTACGAGCAGTACTTC
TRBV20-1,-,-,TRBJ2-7,CSAWDSVQQYF,TGCAGTGCTTGGGACTCCGTTCAGCAGTACTTC
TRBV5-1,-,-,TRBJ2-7,CASILEGRQWSSYKQYF,TGCGCCAGCATCTTGGAAGGCCGACAGTGGAGCTCCTACAAGCAGTACTTC
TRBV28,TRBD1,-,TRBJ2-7,CASSLDRSLTYEQYF,TGTGCCAGCAGTTTGGACAGGTCCCTTACCTACGAGCAGTACTTC
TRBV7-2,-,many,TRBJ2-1,CASSLTWGTGVNEQFF,TGTGCCAGCAGCCTAACTTGGGGCACGGGGGTGAATGAGCAGTTCTTC
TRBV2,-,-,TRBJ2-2,CASSRGSATGELFF,TGTGCCAGCAGTCGAGGATCTGCAACCGGGGAGCTGTTTTTT
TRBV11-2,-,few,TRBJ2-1,CASSHPRELGEQFF,TGTGCCAGCAGTCACCCCCGGGAGTTAGGTGAGCAGTTCTTC
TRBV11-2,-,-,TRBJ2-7,CASSLVAGMLVWEQYF,TGTGCCAGCAGCTTAGTTGCAGGGATGTTGGTTTGGGAGCAGTACTTC
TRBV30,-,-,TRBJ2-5,CAWSVWNDQETQYF,TGTGCCTGGAGTGTGTGGAACGACCAAGAGACCCAGTACTTC
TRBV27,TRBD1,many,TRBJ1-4,CASSLAGGLSEKLFF,TGTGCCAGCAGTTTAGCAGGGGGCTTAAGTGAAAAACTGTTTTTT
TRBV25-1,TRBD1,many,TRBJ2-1,CASSEDRDRGSSYNEQFF,TGTGCCAGCAGTGAAGATCGGGACAGGGGTAGCTCCTACAATGAGCAGTTCTTC
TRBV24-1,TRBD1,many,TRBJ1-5,CATTTSWASADRGRTGQPQHF,TGTGCCACCACGACTAGCTGGGCCTCCGCGGACAGGGGGCGGACCGGTCAGCCCCAGCATTTT
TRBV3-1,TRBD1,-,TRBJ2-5,CASSPRSDRDEETQYF,TGTGCCAGCAGCCCGCGATCGGACAGGGACGAAGAGACCCAGTACTTC
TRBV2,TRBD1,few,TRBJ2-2,CASSGQGSVKLFF,TGTGCCAGCAGTGGACAGGGGTCGGTGAAGCTGTTTTTT
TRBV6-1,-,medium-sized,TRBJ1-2,CASSPGTTQYGYTF,TGTGCCAGCAGCCCCGGCACGACCCAGTATGGCTACACCTTC
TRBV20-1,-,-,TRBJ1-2,CRSVVLGRATF,TGCAGATCCGTCGTGTTAGGCCGGGCCACCTTC
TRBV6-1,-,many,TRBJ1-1,CASSYGRTEAFF,TGTGCCAGCAGCTATGGACGGACTGAAGCTTTCTTT
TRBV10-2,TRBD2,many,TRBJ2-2,CASSDWNSGGTGELFF,TGCGCCAGCAGTGACTGGAATAGCGGGGGCACCGGGGAGCTGTTTTTT